These 27 T cell receptor beta chains were all obtained from the same sample, sequenced in a study of T cells in narcolepsy. Some clones are missing from TCRdb's copy, which holds only in-frame ones; the method was immunoSEQ multiplex PCR. The repertoire includes roughly 35,000 clones, 80% of them detected once, and 1% to 1.2% sits in the top ten. Sequenced: memory (CD45RA-) CD4+ T cells from blood. The receptors were sampled from a human donor in good health.

The rearrangement joins TRBV6-6 to TRBJ2-3, with D possibly being TRBD1 or TRBD2 (5 bases each). Trimming removed 0 bases from V and 8 bases from J, with 12 bases in between. Germline lookup yields CDR1 MNHNY and CDR2 SVGAGI (reference sequence). This CDR3 has 14 amino acids. The CDR3 loop reads CASSYSKEGTTQYF. As DNA, the CDR3 is TGTGCCAGCAGTTACTCGAAGGAAGGGACTACGCAGTATTTT.

The chain recombines TRBV5-5 with TRBJ2-7, with D possibly matching TRBD2 (6 bases). The CDR3 spans 14 residues. Trimming left V 7 bases short and J 3 bases short, with 17 bases between. Germline lookup yields CDR1 SGHKS and CDR2 YYEKEE (reference sequence). The CDR3 coding sequence is TGTGCCAGCGGCCGGGGCGGGACCCTCTACGAGCAGTACTTC. Encoded protein: CASGRGGTLYEQYF.

As DNA, the CDR3 is TGTGCCAGCAGCTCCCGCTACAGGGGGCGCGTCAGCTATGGCTACACCTTC. It codes for CASSSRYRGRVSYGYTF. The chain carries TRBV7-2 and TRBJ1-2; TRBD1 matches 9 bases. CDR3 length: 17 amino acids. Germline-derived CDR1 and CDR2 are SGHTA and FQGNSA. The trim removed 4 bases at V and 4 bases at J, leaving 13 bases unmatched.

The chain recombines TRBV6-5 with TRBJ1-3, with TRBD1 matching 7 bases. This CDR3 spans 15 amino acids. CDR1 is MNHEY, CDR2 SVGAGI, per germline. The ends lost 10 bases at V and 4 bases at J; junction bases unmatched: 13. The CDR3 region is CATFGGRGFGNTIYF. The CDR3 DNA reads TGTGCCACCTTCGGGGGCAGGGGGTTCGGAAACACCATATATTTT.

The rearrangement joins TRBV16 to TRBJ2-3; TRBD2 aligns across 10 bases. Germline V gives CDR1 KGHSY, CDR2 FQNENV. V gave up 4 bases and J gave up 6 bases; unmatched junction bases: 10. CDR3 length equals 16 residues. This chain's CDR3 is CASSLLAGAAGDTQYF. DNA for the CDR3: TGTGCCAGCAGCCTCCTAGCGGGGGCGGCGGGGGATACGCAGTATTTT.

This chain links TRBV4-3 with TRBJ1-1; no clear D gene. This CDR3 is 12 amino acids long. In germline, CDR1 is LGHNA, CDR2 YSLEER. With 5 bases removed from V and 8 bases from J, the gap between germline ends came to 12 bases. The CDR3 nucleotides read TGCGCCAGCAGCGCCAACAGATGGGAAGCTTTCTTT. Translated, it gives CASSANRWEAFF.

The V and J genes are TRBV4-1 and TRBJ2-7; possible D gene TRBD2, 7 bases. The CDR3 spans 16 residues. V lost 0 bases and J 6 bases, leaving 18 bases between the germline ends. Looked up from germline, CDR1 is MGHRA and CDR2 is YSYEKL. In DNA, the CDR3 is TGCGCCAGCAGCCAAGATGTCATGGGGGGGGCGACCGAGCAGTACTTC. Translating it yields CASSQDVMGGATEQYF.

The genes are TRBV19 and TRBJ1-2; no clear D. The CDR3 has 14 residues. CDR1 LNHDA and CDR2 SQIVND come from the germline V gene (reference sequence). V lost 3 bases and J 7 bases, leaving 15 bases between the germline ends. CDR3 nucleotide sequence: TGTGCCAGTAGTATGGGTTTTTTATATGGTGGCTACACCTTC. This encodes CASSMGFLYGGYTF.

This sequence joins TRBV7-2 and TRBJ2-3, with 10 nucleotides matching TRBD1. The CDR3 covers 15 residues. J was trimmed by 4 bases and V by 2 bases; bases with no gene match: 3. Germline CDR1 reads SGHTA; CDR2 reads FQGNSA. This CDR3 reads CASSLRTGGADTQYF. The CDR3 nucleotides read TGTGCCAGCAGCTTAAGGACAGGGGGTGCAGATACGCAGTATTTT.

V and J are TRBV5-4 and TRBJ2-3; 9 bases line up with TRBD1. The CDR3 is made up of 16 amino acids. The ends lost 3 bases at V and 6 bases at J; junction bases unmatched: 11. Germline CDR1 reads SGHNT; CDR2 reads YYREEE (reference sequence). CDR3 sequence: CASSSKRQGVGDTQYF. CDR3 DNA sequence: TGTGCCAGCAGCTCTAAACGACAGGGGGTGGGGGATACGCAGTATTTT.

CDR3 loop: CASSAWDRVYEQYF. The DNA for the CDR3 is TGTGCCAGCAGTGCTTGGGACAGGGTATACGAGCAGTACTTC. V is TRBV27 and J is TRBJ2-7; 9 bases match TRBD1. Germline-derived CDR1 and CDR2 are MNHEY and SMNVEV (reference sequence). The CDR3 length is 14 residues. The junction had 6 bases not matched to a gene; V was cut back by 5 bases and J by 4 bases.

The genes are TRBV9 and TRBJ2-1; D ambiguous. CDR1 SGDLS and CDR2 YYNGEE come from the germline V gene. V shed 0 bases and J shed 4 bases, with 8 bases lying between them. This CDR3 is 14 amino acids long. The CDR3 DNA is TGTGCCAGCAGCGTAGATGGCAGTTACAATGAGCAGTTCTTC. Protein product: CASSVDGSYNEQFF.

This chain uses TRBV4-2 with TRBJ2-5; no reliable D call. The V and J ends lost 1 base and 2 bases respectively, with 14 bases between them. Germline assignment: CDR1 LGHNA and CDR2 YNFKEQ. The CDR3 consists of 16 residues. The CDR3 region is CASSQGHSETQETQYF. The CDR3 region has the DNA TGTGCCAGCAGCCAAGGTCACTCAGAAACTCAAGAGACCCAGTACTTC.

This chain connects TRBV5-6 to TRBJ2-5; the D gene is possibly TRBD2 (6 bases). The germline V and J ends were trimmed by 4 bases and 3 bases, with 10 bases remaining between them. The germline CDR1 and CDR2 sequences are SGHDT and YYEEEE. CDR3 size: 13 residues. In DNA form, the CDR3 reads TGTGCCAGCAGCCTTGGACTAAAAGAGACCCAGTACTTC. This gives the protein CASSLGLKETQYF.

The chain links TRBV4-1 to TRBJ1-4; maybe TRBD1 (5 bases). Germline values: CDR1 MGHRA, CDR2 YSYEKL. CDR3 size: 15 residues. Trimming removed 2 bases from V and 8 bases from J, with 15 bases in between. The CDR3 DNA sequence: TGCGCCAGCAGCCAACCTACAAGCCGGGGGGAAAAACTGTTTTTT. It yields the protein CASSQPTSRGEKLFF.

V is TRBV21-1 and J is TRBJ2-4; the table's D call TRBD1 went unverified against the DNA. TRBV21-1 is an annotated pseudogene. The CDR3 is made up of 17 amino acids. The CDR3 DNA sequence: TGTGCCAGCAGGAACCAACAACTTGGGCTAGCCAAAAACATTCAGTACTTC. This encodes CASRNQQLGLAKNIQYF.

The chain carries TRBV4-1 and TRBJ2-3; no reliable D call. From germline, CDR1 is MGHRA and CDR2 YSYEKL. The CDR3 covers 14 residues. Trimming took 4 bases from V and 4 from J, leaving 12 bases between them. CDR3 bases: TGCGCCAGCAGCCTTATATCAGAGGCAGATACGCAGTATTTT. Translating gives CASSLISEADTQYF.

CDR3 protein: CASSWGLAESYEQYF. The CDR3 bases are TGTGCCAGCAGCTGGGGACTAGCGGAGTCCTACGAGCAGTACTTC. V and J are TRBV11-3 and TRBJ2-7, with 11 bases fitting TRBD2. Germline V gene sequence: CDR1 SGHNT, CDR2 YENEEA. This CDR3 spans 15 amino acids. With V trimmed by 4 bases and J by 1 base, 3 bases remained unmatched.

The chain is built from TRBV11-3 and TRBJ1-1; possibly TRBD1 for D (6 bases). Germline assignment: CDR1 SGHNT and CDR2 YENEEA. V lost 5 bases and J lost 0, with 25 bases in between. This CDR3 is 19 amino acids long. CDR3 coding DNA: TGTGCCAGCAGCCGAATCGTCGGGGGCGAAAGATTAATGAACACTGAAGCTTTCTTT. Translating gives CASSRIVGGERLMNTEAFF. The variable domain in full, with the rest retrieved from reference TRBV11-3 and TRBJ1-1, is EAGVVQSPRYKIIEKKQPVAFWCNPISGHNTLYWYLQNLGQGPELLIRYENEEAVDDSQLPKDRFSAERLKGVDSTLKIQPAELGDSAVYLCASSRIVGGERLMNTEAFFGQGTRLTVV.

The chain links TRBV28 to TRBJ2-7; 11 nucleotides align to TRBD2. CDR1 and CDR2 from the germline V gene are MDHEN and SYDVKM. The CDR3 is 16 residues long. J lost 1 base, V lost 4 bases, and 6 bases had no gene match. The CDR3 region has the DNA TGTGCCAGCAGTTACCGACTAGCGGGGCCTTCCTACGAGCAGTACTTC. Its translation is CASSYRLAGPSYEQYF.

As DNA, the CDR3 is TGTGCCAGCAGTGAAGCGCTTCAGCCCCAGAACACCATATATTTT. Its translation: CASSEALQPQNTIYF. The V and J genes are TRBV6-1 and TRBJ1-3; D not certain. V lost 0 bases and J 7 bases, leaving 13 bases between the germline ends. The germline CDR1 and CDR2 sequences are MNHNS and SASEGT. The CDR3 runs 15 residues.

Comment on this clone: The identical CDR3 is also encoded by other nucleotide sequences in the sample. The V gene is TRBV18, the J gene TRBJ1-1; the match to TRBD1 covers 7 bases. The J segment lost 1 base and the V segment lost 5 bases, leaving 10 bases of the junction unmatched. Germline loops: CDR1 KGHSH, CDR2 LQKENI. The CDR3 totals 16 residues. The CDR3 region is CASSSPNRGWNTEAFF. CDR3 DNA sequence: TGTGCCAGCTCATCGCCAAACAGGGGATGGAACACTGAAGCTTTCTTT.

V is TRBV9 and J is TRBJ2-1; the D gene could be TRBD1 or TRBD2 (6 bases each). Between the trimmed V and J ends, which lost 4 bases and 8 bases, there was a span of 19 bases. Germline CDR1 SGDLS, CDR2 YYNGEE. CDR3 length equals 15 residues. CDR3 loop: CASSSGGVGRDEQFF. The DNA for the CDR3 is TGTGCCAGCAGCTCCGGGGGCGTGGGGCGGGATGAGCAGTTCTTC.

The V gene is TRBV5-6, the J gene TRBJ1-2; unclear D gene. Trimming took 3 bases from V and 0 from J, leaving 9 bases between them. In germline, CDR1 is SGHDT, CDR2 YYEEEE. The CDR3 loop spans 14 amino acids. The CDR3 nucleotides are TGTGCCAGCAGCTACGCCGGAACTAACTATGGCTACACCTTC. It translates to CASSYAGTNYGYTF. Together with reference TRBV5-6 and TRBJ1-2, the CDR3 gives the full variable domain: DAGVTQSPTHLIKTRGQQVTLRCSPKSGHDTVSWYQQALGQGPQFIFQYYEEEERQRGNFPDRFSGHQFPNYSSELNVNALLLGDSALYLCASSYAGTNYGYTFGSGTRLTVV.

The rearrangement links TRBV6-1 to TRBJ2-5; TRBD2 agrees at 12 bases. The CDR3 consists of 17 residues. Germline V gives CDR1 MNHNS, CDR2 SASEGT. V shed 3 bases, J shed 11 bases, and the junction held 16 bases outside the gene matches. CDR3: CASSERTSGDLLGQQYF. Here the CDR3 DNA reads TGTGCCAGCAGTGAGAGGACTAGCGGGGATCTATTAGGACAGCAGTACTTC.

V and J are TRBV4-1 and TRBJ2-5; D possibly matches TRBD1 or TRBD2 (5 bases each). The CDR3 sequence is 15 residues long. The V end lost 0 bases, the J end lost 2 bases, and 10 bases lay between the germline ends. Germline V gives CDR1 MGHRA, CDR2 YSYEKL. The CDR3 DNA reads as TGCGCCAGCAGCCAAGACTGGGACGAACAAGAGACCCAGTACTTC. Residues: CASSQDWDEQETQYF.

The chain links TRBV19 to TRBJ2-7; D is perhaps TRBD2 (5 bases). This CDR3 spans 12 amino acids. Germline lookup yields CDR1 LNHDA and CDR2 SQIVND (reference sequence). The V end was cut by 11 bases, the J end by 4 bases, with 15 bases between. This CDR3 is CAGPGILYEQYF. CDR3 nucleotides: TGTGCCGGGCCCGGGATTCTGTACGAGCAGTACTTC.